One sample yielded the 5 T cell receptor beta chains listed below, sequenced in a study of T cell responses to AZD1222 COVID-19 vaccine. The method was immunoSEQ multiplex PCR; TCRdb's version includes in-frame clones alone and lacks a portion of them. The table includes fewer than 200,000 clones, around nine tenths detected once. Sequenced here: peripheral blood, sampled 28 days after the second AZD1222 dose. The receptors come from an adult who received the AZD1222 COVID-19 vaccine.

The sample holds one count of this clone. The rearrangement joins TRBV19 to TRBJ1-5; 7 nucleotides align to TRBD1. Per germline, CDR1 LNHDA and CDR2 SQIVND (reference sequence). V trimming: 3 bases; J trimming: 7 bases; junction bases outside the gene matches: 12. The CDR3 contains 16 residues. As DNA, the CDR3 is TGTGCCAGTAGTATCCATCAAAATTCAGGGGGACAGCCCCAGCATTTT. Encoded protein: CASSIHQNSGGQPQHF. Together with reference TRBV19 and TRBJ1-5, the CDR3 gives the full variable domain: DGGITQSPKYLFRKEGQNVTLSCEQNLNHDAMYWYRQDPGQGLRLIYYSQIVNDFQKGDIAEGYSVSREKKESFPLTVTSAQKNPTAFYLCASSIHQNSGGQPQHFGDGTRLSIL.

This chain uses TRBV7-9 with TRBJ2-7, with unresolved D. The length of the CDR3 is 11 residues. Per the germline V gene, CDR1 is SEHNR and CDR2 is FQNEAQ (reference sequence). V lost 3 bases to trimming and J lost 4 bases, with 4 bases between them. Here the CDR3 reads CASSFQYEQYF. CDR3 DNA sequence: TGTGCCAGCAGCTTTCAGTACGAGCAGTACTTC.

The CDR3 sequence: CASSVNTGSYGYTF. Written as DNA, the CDR3 is TGTGCCAGCAGCGTAAATACAGGGTCCTATGGCTACACCTTC. The rearrangement uses TRBV9 and TRBJ1-2, with D possibly TRBD1 on 6 matching bases. Trimming cost V 1 base and J 4 bases, with 11 bases left between them. Germline loops: CDR1 SGDLS, CDR2 YYNGEE. The CDR3 has 14 residues.

J is TRBJ2-7 and V is TRBV6-5; a weak D match, TRBD1 (6 bases). Per germline, CDR1 MNHEY and CDR2 SVGAGI. V lost 7 bases and J 0 bases, leaving 16 bases between the germline ends. The CDR3 sequence is 15 residues long. This chain's CDR3 is CASKTGPLSSYEQYF. The CDR3 DNA sequence: TGTGCCAGCAAGACAGGACCCCTGAGCTCCTACGAGCAGTACTTC.

This chain uses TRBV3-1 (or the pseudogene TRBV3-2) with TRBJ2-7; D perhaps matches TRBD2 (5 bases). The germline gives CDR1 LGHDT, CDR2 YNNKEL (reference sequence). V was cut by 1 base and J by 2 bases, with 12 bases left in between. The CDR3 has 15 residues. The CDR3 is CASSQAISGPYEQYF. The CDR3 bases are TGTGCCAGCAGCCAAGCCATCAGCGGCCCCTACGAGCAGTACTTC.